Described below is a single T cell receptor beta chain sequence and its context. The target antigen is unknown. The sample originates from a study of long-term antiretroviral therapy in people with HIV. Study results and caveats: Repertoires looked antigen-experienced, with only a slight naive shift after ART.

They ran version v3.0 of the immunoSEQ assay at survey level. Measured with immunoSEQ multiplex PCR; TCRdb has only the in-frame clones, and not every one. Among about 16,000 clones listed, 80% to 90% were seen once. This CDR3 contains 17 residues. Germline V gene data show CDR1 as SQVTM and CDR2 as ANQGSEA. V gave up 7 bases and J gave up 1 base, with 22 bases separating them. The specimen was unsorted PBMCs, collected 0.5 years after starting antiretroviral therapy. The receptor comes from a woman in her forties with HIV. V and J are TRBV29-1 and TRBJ2-2; possibly TRBD2 for D (5 bases). CDR3 in amino acids: CSDRREDSLKNTGELFF. CDR3 nucleotide sequence: TGCAGCGACCGGCGAGAGGACTCCCTCAAGAACACCGGGGAGCTGTTTTTT.